Following are 15 T cell receptor beta chains from one sample sequenced in a study of T cells in pancreatic ductal adenocarcinoma. Sequencing was performed with immunoSEQ multiplex PCR; in TCRdb, only in-frame clones are kept and a portion is missing. The profile shows approximately 5,100 clones, 65% to 85% of them singletons. Selected pancreatic ductal adenocarcinoma patients had undergone surgery without neoadjuvant therapy. Sequencing used pancreatic tumor tissue. Source of these receptors: a human donor with pancreatic ductal adenocarcinoma. The donor label of this sample is uncertain.

The chain carries TRBV5-8 and TRBJ2-1, with TRBD1 identical over 9 bases. This CDR3 is built from 16 residues. CDR1 is SGHTS and CDR2 is YDEGEE in the germline V gene. The ends lost 4 bases at V and 0 bases at J; junction bases unmatched: 5. CDR3 amino acids: CASSRRDRVSYNEQFF. In DNA form, the CDR3 reads TGTGCCAGCAGCCGCCGGGACAGGGTCTCCTACAATGAGCAGTTCTTC.

This rearrangement joins TRBV5-6 to TRBJ2-7, with 8 bases that match TRBD2. J gave up 2 bases and V 0 bases, and 10 bases lay outside the gene matches. The CDR3 runs 17 residues. In germline, CDR1 is SGHDT, CDR2 YYEEEE. Written as DNA, the CDR3 is TGTGCCAGCAGCTTGGCCGGTGCGGGAGGCATAACCTACGAGCAGTACTTC. Translation: CASSLAGAGGITYEQYF.

The CDR3 here is CASSYSALWDTEAFF. Here the CDR3 DNA reads TGTGCCAGCAGTTACTCGGCCCTTTGGGACACTGAAGCTTTCTTT. The chain couples TRBV6-5 to TRBJ1-1; D is uncertain. The length of the CDR3 is 15 residues. The germline V gene encodes CDR1 MNHEY and CDR2 SVGAGI. The V gene lost 0 bases and the J gene lost 3 bases, with 11 bases spanning the gap.

V gene TRBV10-2 combines with J gene TRBJ2-2; 9 bases are a match to TRBD2. The junction had 15 bases not matched to a gene; V was cut back by 0 bases and J by 7 bases. The CDR3 has 19 residues. Germline loops: CDR1 WSHSY, CDR2 SAAADI. The CDR3: CASSESTPSGAPFGGELFF. In DNA, the CDR3 is TGCGCCAGCAGTGAGTCGACACCTAGCGGGGCCCCCTTTGGCGGGGAGCTGTTTTTT.

This sequence joins TRBV7-9 and TRBJ2-7; 12 nucleotides match TRBD1. The CDR3 has 14 amino acids. CDR1 is SEHNR, CDR2 FQNEAQ, per germline (reference sequence). V lost 1 base to trimming and J lost 12 bases; unmatched junction nucleotides: 7. Written as DNA, the CDR3 is TGTGCCAGCAGCTTAGAAGGGACAGGGGGCGCGTCGTACTTC. Its translation is CASSLEGTGGASYF. Supplemented by reference TRBV7-9 and TRBJ2-7, the full variable domain reads DTGVSQNPRHKITKRGQNVTFRCDPISEHNRLYWYRQTLGQGPEFLTYFQNEAQLEKSRLLSDRFSAERPKGSFSTLEIQRTEQGDSAMYLCASSLEGTGGASYFGPGTRLTVT.

This clone was observed a single time. The chain recombines TRBV5-1 with TRBJ1-2, with D possibly matching TRBD1 (6 bases). CDR3 length equals 15 residues. V was cut by 0 bases and J by 0 bases, with 9 bases left in between. In germline, CDR1 is SGHRS, CDR2 YFSETQ. CDR3 loop: CASSLDREANYGYTF. CDR3 bases: TGCGCCAGCAGCTTGGACAGGGAGGCTAACTATGGCTACACCTTC.

This chain uses TRBV9 with TRBJ2-2; D call uncertain. This CDR3 region has 14 residues. Germline CDR1 is SGDLS and CDR2 is YYNGEE. Trimming removed 0 bases at V and 6 bases at J, with 9 bases between. CDR3 region: CASSVAGSAGELFF. The CDR3, as DNA: TGTGCCAGCAGCGTAGCTGGTAGTGCCGGGGAGCTGTTTTTT. Drawing the rest from reference TRBV9 and TRBJ2-2, the complete variable domain is DSGVTQTPKHLITATGQRVTLRCSPRSGDLSVYWYQQSLDQGLQFLIQYYNGEERAKGNILERFSAQQFPDLHSELNLSSLELGDSALYFCASSVAGSAGELFFGEGSRLTVL.

The J gene is TRBJ1-6, the V gene TRBV9, with D maybe TRBD1 (5 bases). V was shortened by 3 bases and J by 0 bases, with 13 bases between the two germline ends. The CDR3 is made up of 17 amino acids. Germline assignment: CDR1 SGDLS and CDR2 YYNGEE. The CDR3 sequence is CASSAHGGSSYNSPLHF. Here the CDR3 DNA reads TGTGCCAGCAGCGCCCATGGGGGGAGCTCCTATAATTCACCCCTCCACTTT.

V usage is TRBV9 and J usage is TRBJ2-5; 11 positions agree with TRBD1. The CDR3 consists of 17 residues. The ends lost 0 bases at V and 4 bases at J; junction bases unmatched: 8. Per germline, CDR1 SGDLS and CDR2 YYNGEE. The CDR3 sequence: CASSVVGQGAPGETQYF. CDR3 coding DNA: TGTGCCAGCAGCGTAGTTGGACAGGGGGCGCCGGGAGAGACCCAGTACTTC.

V and J are TRBV9 and TRBJ2-7, with a possible D match to TRBD1 (5 bases). CDR1 and CDR2 from the germline V gene are SGDLS and YYNGEE. V was clipped by 3 bases and J by 0 bases, with 10 bases between them. The CDR3 spans 14 residues. CDR3 bases: TGTGCCAGCAGCGAGGGGCAGAGCTCCTACGAGCAGTACTTC. It yields the protein CASSEGQSSYEQYF.

The J gene is TRBJ2-3, the V gene TRBV7-2; D unclear. The CDR3 is made up of 16 amino acids. Trimming removed 0 bases from V and 6 bases from J, with 16 bases in between. Germline V gene lookup returns CDR1 SGHTA and CDR2 FQGNSA. The CDR3 protein is CASSLAHAAGRDTQYF. CDR3 sequence (DNA): TGTGCCAGCAGCTTAGCGCACGCAGCCGGTCGGGATACGCAGTATTTT.

This clone has only a few counts. The rearrangement joins TRBV7-3 to TRBJ2-7; the D call may be TRBD1 or TRBD2 (5 bases each). The CDR3 runs to 16 residues. Trimming took 2 bases from V and 0 from J, leaving 14 bases between them. Germline V gives CDR1 SGHTA, CDR2 FQGTGA. Here the CDR3 reads CASSLSGTASSYEQYF. Here the CDR3 DNA reads TGTGCCAGCAGCTTATCCGGGACGGCGAGCTCCTACGAGCAGTACTTC. The full variable domain, with the rest looked up from reference TRBV7-3 and TRBJ2-7, is GAGVSQTPSNKVTEKGKYVELRCDPISGHTALYWYRQSLGQGPEFLIYFQGTGAADDSGLPNDRFFAVRPEGSVSTLKIQRTERGDSAVYLCASSLSGTASSYEQYFGPGTRLTVT.

This chain links TRBV10-3 with TRBJ1-1, with 10 bases fitting TRBD1. Per germline, CDR1 ENHRY and CDR2 SYGVKD. This CDR3 contains 15 residues. The CDR3 loop reads CAGSETGGGGTEAFF. DNA of the CDR3: TGTGCGGGCTCTGAGACAGGGGGCGGGGGCACTGAAGCTTTCTTT.

J is TRBJ2-5 and V is TRBV5-4; TRBD1 might be the D (6 bases). Germline V gene lookup returns CDR1 SGHNT and CDR2 YYREEE (reference sequence). The CDR3 loop spans 13 amino acids. The ends were cut back, 4 bases at V and 5 bases at J, with 12 bases in the middle. CDR3 coding DNA: TGTGCCAGCAGCCCCGTTAGGGGGGAGACCCAGTACTTC. Translation: CASSPVRGETQYF.

This clone has only a few counts. The chain's CDR3 is CASSSRRSYEQYF. The CDR3 region has the DNA TGTGCCAGCAGCTCCAGGCGCTCCTACGAGCAGTACTTC. This chain connects TRBV5-6 to TRBJ2-7; D gene ambiguous. Trimming cost V 3 bases and J 0 bases, with 7 bases left between them. CDR1 is SGHDT, CDR2 YYEEEE, per germline. The CDR3 has 13 amino acids.